This T cell receptor beta chain originates from a study of blood T cell repertoires in COVID-19. In the study overall: Material from acute and convalescent COVID-19 was sourced from the United States, Italy and Spain. Sources were T cells, B-cell-depleted T cells, or PBMCs; the material itself was cDNA or gDNA.

The CDR3 runs 15 residues. The V segment lost 4 bases and the J segment 10 bases; nucleotides outside the gene matches: 12. Per germline, CDR1 SGDLS and CDR2 YYNGEE. Original processing notes: It was from reference gene primer amplification that nucleated cell counts were estimated. Method: immunoSEQ multiplex PCR; TCRdb's copy keeps in-frame clones and lacks some. The DNA gave D and trimming, while V, J and clone size come from that table. Among approximately 300,000 clones listed, about 89% were seen once. Sequences were obtained from peripheral blood. The gene calls are TRBV9 and TRBJ2-1; 9 bases align to TRBD1. The TCR sequence derives from a man aged 18 to 29 who had recovered from COVID-19. The CDR3 DNA is TGTGCCAGCAGCACATCGGGACAGGGACGCGGAGAGCAGTTCTTC. Protein: CASSTSGQGRGEQFF.